The clone carrying this T cell receptor (gamma chain) counts as large. Distinct nucleotide sequences in the sample also encode this CDR3. This record belongs to a study of gamma-delta T cells after stem cell transplantation. TCRdb re-called clones from the RT-PCR reads via CATT. In the table there are approximately 3,500 gamma-chain clones, under 5% of which are singletons. The length of the CDR3 is 12 residues. Per germline, CDR1 EGSTGY and CDR2 YDSYTSSV. V was clipped by 6 bases and J by 2 bases; unmatched bases: 4. The sequencing sample was made of gamma-delta T cells. The TCR originated in a human donor. It is not recorded whose cells these are; they may come from a transplant donor. V usage is TRGV4 and J usage is TRGJ1 or TRGJ2. The CDR3 loop reads CATWLYYYKKLF. The CDR3 nucleotides are TGTGCCACCTGGCTATATTATTATAAGAAACTCTTT.